A selection of T cell receptor beta chains follows, all from one sample in a study of cytomegalovirus exposure and HLA in healthy donors. Assay used: immunoSEQ multiplex PCR; TCRdb lists only in-frame clones, some missing. The sample has 90,000 to 150,000 clones, 15% seen once. The sequenced sample consisted of PBMCs. All receptors come from a woman aged 18-29 years in good health and CMV-seronegative. Both conserved end residues are part of each CDR3. Fields, in order: D gene, J gene, clone size, V gene, CDR3 DNA, CDR3 protein. The D gene is left open where the match is weak. Clone size, where shown, is once, few, many, or a class for clones that have expanded.

>TRBD1|TRBJ1-2|few|TRBV4-1
TGCGCCAGCAGCCAGGGACAGAGTTTCCTCTATGGCTACACCTTC
CASSQGQSFLYGYTF
>-|TRBJ2-5|-|TRBV6-1
TGTGCCGGGGGGACGGGACAAGAGACCCAGTACTTC
CAGGTGQETQYF
>-|TRBJ2-7|few|TRBV9
TGTGCCAGCAGCGTAGGTCAGGCCCCCCACGAGCAGTACTTC
CASSVGQAPHEQYF
>TRBD2|TRBJ2-7|few|TRBV9
TGTGCCAGCAGCCCCCATCCCGGGACTAGCGGGACCTCCGAGCAGTACTTC
CASSPHPGTSGTSEQYF
>-|TRBJ2-7|-|TRBV28
TGTGCCAGCAGTTTGATGGCAGCCTACGAGCAGTACTTC
CASSLMAAYEQYF
>TRBD1|TRBJ2-7|-|TRBV9
TGTGCCAGCAGCGGAGGCCCGGGGACAGATTCCTACGAGCAGTACTTC
CASSGGPGTDSYEQYF
>TRBD2|TRBJ2-5|-|TRBV7-3
TGTGCCAGCAGCCCAGGACTAGCGGGAGAGGGAGAGACCCAGTACTTC
CASSPGLAGEGETQYF
>TRBD1|TRBJ2-7|-|TRBV15
TGTGCCACCAGCAGAGAACAGGGGGCGGCCGAGCAGTACTTC
CATSREQGAAEQYF
>-|TRBJ2-7|-|TRBV7-6
TGTGCCAGCAGCTTTTCGCGGGATTACGAGCAGTACTTC
CASSFSRDYEQYF
>TRBD2|TRBJ2-7|few|TRBV2
TGTGCCAGCAGCCCAGGGACTAGCGACGAGCAGTACTTC
CASSPGTSDEQYF
>-|TRBJ1-2|few|TRBV10-3
TGTGCCATCAGTGATCATGGACAGCCACTTAACTATGGCTACACCTTC
CAISDHGQPLNYGYTF
>TRBD2|TRBJ2-7|-|TRBV6-1
TGTGCCAGCAGTGAAGGGGCTAGCGGGGGCTACGAGCAGTACTTC
CASSEGASGGYEQYF
>-|TRBJ1-1|-|TRBV11-2
TGTGCCAGCAGCTTAGCGTCGGGGAATACTGAAGCTTTCTTT
CASSLASGNTEAFF
>TRBD1|TRBJ2-5|-|TRBV28
TGTGCCAGCAGTTTCCCCCGGGAGACAGGGGTGTGGGAGACCCAGTACTTC
CASSFPRETGVWETQYF
>TRBD2|TRBJ2-2|-|TRBV6-1
TGTGCCAGCAGACTGGGACTAGTGAACACCGGGGAGCTGTTTTTT
CASRLGLVNTGELFF
>TRBD1|TRBJ1-1|-|TRBV19
TGTGCCACGAAAGCGACAGGGGCTTCGTTCACTGAAGCTTTCTTT
CATKATGASFTEAFF
>-|TRBJ2-7|-|TRBV7-2
TGTGCCAGCAGCTTAAGGTCTGGCGGGGTCGCCTACGAGCAGTACTTC
CASSLRSGGVAYEQYF
>TRBD1|TRBJ2-7|-|TRBV6-1
TGTGCCAGCAGCCCTCGTCAGGGACAGGGTCGCGAGCAGTACTTC
CASSPRQGQGREQYF
>TRBD1|TRBJ1-4|-|TRBV27
TGTGCCAGCAGTCCACGGACAGGGGACCGTAATGAAAAACTGTTTTTT
CASSPRTGDRNEKLFF
>-|TRBJ2-1|-|TRBV11-2
TGTGCCAGCAGCTTAGAAGACAGAGAGCAGTTCTTC
CASSLEDREQFF
>-|TRBJ2-7|few|TRBV5-6
TGTGCCAGCAGCCTGGACTGGGAGCAGTACTTC
CASSLDWEQYF
>-|TRBJ2-2|-|TRBV18
TGTGCCAGCTCACCGGGCCAGGGGAGCGCCGGGGAGCTGTTTTTT
CASSPGQGSAGELFF
>TRBD1|TRBJ2-7|-|TRBV2
TGTGCCAGCAGGACAGGGGGCGACGAGCAGTACTTC
CASRTGGDEQYF
>-|TRBJ2-3|few|TRBV5-1
TGCGCCAGCAGCCCGACAGGTTCGAGCACAGATACGCAGTATTTT
CASSPTGSSTDTQYF
>-|TRBJ2-1|-|TRBV5-1
TGCGCCAGCAGCTTGGTCGCGGGCGGGTACAATGAGCAGTTCTTC
CASSLVAGGYNEQFF
>TRBD2|TRBJ2-1|-|TRBV4-1
TGCGCCAGCAGCCACCCCGGACTAGCGGGGATCAATGAGCAGTTCTTC
CASSHPGLAGINEQFF
>-|TRBJ2-7|few|TRBV5-6
TGTGCCAGCAGCTTTGACGGACATCTAGTGCAGTACTTC
CASSFDGHLVQYF
>-|TRBJ1-3|-|TRBV28
TGTGCCAGCACTTTCGCATGGGCAGCAACTGGAAACACCATATATTTT
CASTFAWAATGNTIYF
>-|TRBJ2-7|few|TRBV27
TGTGCCAGCAGTTTCCGTAGCGCCAGCTCCTACGAGCAGTACTTC
CASSFRSASSYEQYF